Presented here are 2 T cell receptor beta chains from one specimen sequenced in a study of shared clonotypes between healthy human individuals. Naive CD8 isolation took CD45RO-negative cells positively selected for CCR7 and excluded terminally differentiated effector memory CD45RA+ cells. Only in-frame clones appear in the TCRdb table, and some are missing; sequencing was by immunoSEQ multiplex PCR. The sample carries more than 500,000 clones, approximately 95% recorded once. Source material: naive CD8+ T cells sorted from blood. The receptors shown here come from a woman aged 30 to 39 in good health.

The chain combines TRBV6-5 with TRBJ2-7, with TRBD2 identical over 8 bases. Germline assignment: CDR1 MNHEY and CDR2 SVGAGI. The CDR3 sequence is 15 residues long. The trim removed 5 bases at V and 1 base at J, leaving 7 bases unmatched. In nucleotides, the CDR3 is TGTGCCAGCAGTCCGGAGACTAGCGTGTCCTACGAGCAGTACTTC. Translated: CASSPETSVSYEQYF.

This rearrangement joins TRBV28 to TRBJ1-1; a weak D match, TRBD1 (6 bases). Germline V CDR1 and CDR2: MDHEN, SYDVKM. V lost 7 bases and J lost 4, with 22 bases in between. CDR3 size: 16 residues. The CDR3 sequence: CASTKDQGQRGTEAFF. The CDR3 DNA reads TGTGCCAGCACTAAAGACCAAGGACAGAGGGGCACTGAAGCTTTCTTT. The whole variable domain, filled in from reference TRBV28 and TRBJ1-1, reads DVKVTQSSRYLVKRTGEKVFLECVQDMDHENMFWYRQDPGLGLRLIYFSYDVKMKEKGDIPEGYSVSREKKERFSLILESASTNQTSMYLCASTKDQGQRGTEAFFGQGTRLTVV.